This TCR beta chain was documented in a study of long-term antiretroviral therapy in people with HIV. Study-wide context: The 2015 immediate-ART recommendation was preceded by the earliest samples by about a decade. Study findings and constraints: Pre-ART clonal expansions dominated every time point's repertoire. Collection of the blood, which took place between the mid-2000s and the late 2010s, possibly occurred under older ART regimens.

immunoSEQ v3.0 was run at survey level. Per sample, sequencing targeted roughly 40,000-55,000 T-cell genomes. Data came from immunoSEQ multiplex PCR; TCRdb stores just in-frame clones and leaves some out. The repertoire includes roughly 19,000 clones, more than 80% of them detected once, and more than 15% sits in the top ten. There are a few counts of this clone. Its cognate antigen is unknown. The material sequenced was unsorted PBMCs, taken 0.6 years after starting antiretroviral therapy. The clonotype comes from a woman under 30 with HIV.

The DNA of the CDR3 is TGTGCCAGCAGCCCGGTACAGGGGGCTGTGGGTGGCTACACCTTC. As protein: CASSPVQGAVGGYTF. V gene TRBV14 combines with J gene TRBJ1-2; 9 positions match TRBD1. This CDR3 has 15 residues. The junction had 10 bases not matched to a gene; V was cut back by 4 bases and J by 7 bases. CDR1 and CDR2 from the germline V gene are SGHDN and FVKESK.